A single sample gave rise to the 13 T cell receptor beta chains below, sequenced in a study of T cells after yellow fever vaccination. TCRdb itself ran the 5' RACE reads through MiXCR, one entry per CDR3 protein. This table holds about 510,000 distinct CDR3 sequences, around a fifth found once. The sequencing used PBMCs, collected approximately 20 days after the first yellow fever vaccination. Every receptor here comes from a man aged 18 to 30 who received the YFV17D yellow fever vaccine.

The chain is built from TRBV20-1 and TRBJ1-6, with D perhaps matching TRBD1 (5 bases). Trimming took 3 bases from V and 8 from J, leaving 23 bases between them. Germline loops: CDR1 DFQATT, CDR2 SNEGSKA (reference sequence). This CDR3 has 17 amino acids. CDR3 sequence (DNA): TGCAGTGCTAGTCTCGGACATCTTGTCGGGATTGATTCACCCCTCCACTTT. Translation gives CSASLGHLVGIDSPLHF.

This clonotype was counted a few times. V usage is TRBV6-2 or TRBV6-3 and J usage is TRBJ1-6; D remains unclear. There are 14 residues in the CDR3. Germline loops: CDR1 MNHEY, CDR2 SVGEGT. Trimming pared 2 bases from V and 10 bases from J, leaving 12 bases between. CDR3 in amino acids: CASSYGREWSPLHF. In nucleotides, the CDR3 is TGTGCCAGCAGTTACGGGAGGGAATGGTCACCCCTCCACTTT.

V and J are TRBV24-1 and TRBJ1-2, with 8 nucleotides matching TRBD1. Trimming took 4 bases from V and 4 from J; bases not matched to a gene: 7. Germline V lookup: CDR1 KGHDR, CDR2 SFDVKD. This CDR3 region has 15 residues. CDR3: CATSDPSQGAYGYTF. DNA for the CDR3: TGTGCCACCAGTGACCCTTCCCAGGGGGCCTATGGCTACACCTTC.

At least ten counts were recorded for this clonotype. CDR3 in amino acids: CATTPGQGSPGELFF. The CDR3 DNA is TGCGCCACAACCCCGGGACAGGGCAGTCCCGGGGAGCTGTTTTTT. The chain recombines TRBV5-1 with TRBJ2-2; TRBD1 matches at 9 bases. The CDR3 is 15 amino acids. The germline V gene has CDR1 SGHRS and CDR2 YFSETQ. J lost 6 bases, V lost 9 bases, and 12 bases had no gene match.

The sample holds many counts of this clonotype. The chain employs TRBV6-1 and TRBJ1-1, with 10 positions matching TRBD1. CDR1 and CDR2 (germline): MNHNS, SASEGT. This CDR3 comprises 15 residues. J was trimmed by 5 bases and V by 7 bases; bases with no gene match: 10. CDR3 nucleotide sequence: TGTGCCAGCACCGGGGGACAGGGGAGGTTAACTGAAGCTTTCTTT. Encoded protein: CASTGGQGRLTEAFF.

This clonotype has only a few counts. The chain employs TRBV20-1 and TRBJ2-7, with 8 bases lining up with TRBD2. The J segment lost 2 bases and the V segment lost 1 base, leaving 16 bases of the junction unmatched. The CDR3 is 18 amino acids. Germline CDR1 and CDR2: DFQATT and SNEGSKA (reference sequence). This CDR3 reads CSARAPRLAGADPYEQYV. In DNA, the CDR3 is TGCAGTGCTAGAGCCCCCAGGCTAGCGGGTGCTGATCCCTACGAGCAGTACGTC.

This clonotype was observed many times. This chain connects TRBV20-1 to TRBJ2-3; D is possibly TRBD1 (6 bases). This CDR3 is 13 amino acids long. CDR1 and CDR2 from the germline V gene are DFQATT and SNEGSKA (reference sequence). Trimming removed 7 bases at V and 1 base at J, with 12 bases between. CDR3 nucleotide sequence: TGCAGTGTCCCGACAGGTGGCACAGATACGCAGTATTTT. This codes for CSVPTGGTDTQYF.

There are a few counts of this clonotype. The V call is TRBV6-2 or TRBV6-3, the J call TRBJ1-5, with 12 bases lining up with TRBD1. Germline CDR1 is MNHEY and CDR2 is SVGEGT. The ends lost 2 bases at V and 7 bases at J; junction bases unmatched: 6. CDR3 length equals 16 residues. The CDR3 nucleotides read TGTGCCAGCAGTTACGGGACAGGGGGCACTGCACAGCCCCAGCATTTT. Residues: CASSYGTGGTAQPQHF.

This clonotype has more than one count but fewer than ten. The chain links TRBV6-5 to TRBJ1-1; D is unresolved. V lost 0 bases to trimming and J lost 4 bases, with 21 bases between them. This CDR3 contains 18 residues. Germline V gene sequence: CDR1 MNHEY, CDR2 SVGAGI. This CDR3 reads CASSYSTELAGYGTEAFF. The CDR3 region has the DNA TGTGCCAGCAGTTACTCGACCGAACTGGCGGGGTACGGCACTGAAGCTTTCTTT.

The chain joins TRBV12-3 or TRBV12-4 to TRBJ2-1; D not certain. The CDR3 runs to 12 residues. Deletions cut 6 bases from V and 3 bases from J, with 6 bases between. CDR3 protein: CASSHIYNEQFF. Here the CDR3 DNA reads TGTGCCAGCAGCCACATCTACAATGAGCAGTTCTTC.

The chain recombines TRBV10-3 with TRBJ1-6; possibly TRBD1 for D (6 bases). In germline, CDR1 is ENHRY, CDR2 SYGVKD. This CDR3 contains 16 residues. The V end was cut by 1 base, the J end by 6 bases, with 13 bases between. The CDR3 here is CAISEFQQGSNSPLHF. In DNA, the CDR3 is TGTGCCATCAGTGAGTTTCAACAGGGAAGTAATTCACCCCTCCACTTT.

Only one count was recorded for this clonotype. The chain uses TRBV29-1 and TRBJ2-3; D perhaps matches TRBD2 (5 bases). Per germline, CDR1 SQVTM and CDR2 ANQGSEA. Trimming shortened V by 6 bases and J by 0 bases, and 16 bases separated the two germline ends. The CDR3 has 15 residues. CDR3 loop: CSVATDWTSTDTQYF. The CDR3 DNA sequence: TGCAGCGTCGCGACGGACTGGACTAGCACAGATACGCAGTATTTT.

This clonotype was observed many times. The gene calls are TRBV5-1 and TRBJ1-1; no clear D gene. From germline, CDR1 is SGHRS and CDR2 YFSETQ. The CDR3 has 13 amino acids. V dropped 2 bases and J dropped 0 bases, with 5 bases sitting between them. CDR3 sequence reads: CASSLDLNTEAFF. In DNA, the CDR3 is TGCGCCAGCAGCTTAGACCTGAACACTGAAGCTTTCTTT. The variable domain in full, with the rest retrieved from reference TRBV5-1 and TRBJ1-1, is KAGVTQTPRYLIKTRGQQVTLSCSPISGHRSVSWYQQTPGQGLQFLFEYFSETQRNKGNFPGRFSGRQFSNSRSEMNVSTLELGDSALYLCASSLDLNTEAFFGQGTRLTVV.